Listed here are 27 T cell receptor beta chains from one sample, sequenced in a study of T cell responses to AZD1222 COVID-19 vaccine. TCRdb's copy holds only in-frame clones and misses some; the assay was immunoSEQ multiplex PCR. The data contain 100,000 to 150,000 clones, roughly nine tenths of them singletons. Sequences were derived from peripheral blood, sampled on day 0 of AZD1222 vaccination. These receptors were taken from an adult in good health.

The chain has TRBV9 and TRBJ2-1; tentatively, D is TRBD1 or TRBD2 (6 bases each). V lost 3 bases to trimming and J lost 2 bases, with 12 bases between them. The CDR3 runs 15 residues. Per the germline V gene, CDR1 is SGDLS and CDR2 is YYNGEE. CDR3 in DNA: TGTGCCAGCAGCGGGAGGGGGTTGCCCTACAATGAGCAGTTCTTC. This encodes CASSGRGLPYNEQFF.

This clone was seen once. The chain carries TRBV5-6 and TRBJ2-7, with D tentatively TRBD1 (5 bases). Germline-derived CDR1 and CDR2 are SGHDT and YYEEEE. V lost 0 bases to trimming and J lost 1 base, with 11 bases between them. The CDR3 extends over 15 amino acids. CDR3 loop: CASSLGGSTSYEQYF. CDR3 in DNA: TGTGCCAGCAGCTTGGGGGGCAGTACATCCTACGAGCAGTACTTC. The complete variable domain, with remaining parts taken from reference TRBV5-6 and TRBJ2-7, reads DAGVTQSPTHLIKTRGQQVTLRCSPKSGHDTVSWYQQALGQGPQFIFQYYEEEERQRGNFPDRFSGHQFPNYSSELNVNALLLGDSALYLCASSLGGSTSYEQYFGPGTRLTVT.

The chain employs TRBV11-2 and TRBJ1-2; D gene ambiguous. Trimming left V 2 bases short and J 8 bases short, with 15 bases between. This CDR3 region has 14 residues. CDR1 is SGHAT and CDR2 is FQNNGV in the germline V gene. The CDR3 loop reads CASSLSRNRAGYTF. The CDR3 coding sequence is TGTGCCAGCAGCTTATCACGCAACCGGGCAGGCTACACCTTC.

The gene calls are TRBV7-9 and TRBJ1-4, with TRBD1 matching 11 bases. Germline assignment: CDR1 SEHNR and CDR2 FQNEAQ (reference sequence). V dropped 5 bases and J dropped 3; count of bases not matched to a gene: 5. The CDR3 loop spans 16 amino acids. The CDR3 region has the DNA TGTGCCAGCAGCCCGGACAGGGGGCGGGCTAATGAAAAACTGTTTTTT. This encodes CASSPDRGRANEKLFF.

This chain joins TRBV7-2 and TRBJ2-1; 8 nucleotides align to TRBD2. Germline CDR1 is SGHTA and CDR2 is FQGNSA. This CDR3 has 17 amino acids. V shed 4 bases and J 7 bases; nucleotides not matched to a gene: 15. The CDR3 here is CASSSFFSGRLLNEQFF. The CDR3 region has the DNA TGTGCCAGCAGCTCCTTTTTCAGCGGGAGACTATTGAATGAGCAGTTCTTC.

This sequence joins TRBV2 and TRBJ2-1; 8 bases agree with TRBD1. CDR1 and CDR2 from the germline V gene are SNHLY and FYNNEI. The CDR3 loop spans 13 amino acids. J gave up 8 bases and V 8 bases, and 8 bases lay outside the gene matches. CDR3 loop: CASLRDRQHEQFF. CDR3 nucleotide sequence: TGTGCCAGCCTACGGGACAGGCAGCATGAGCAGTTCTTC.

The chain has TRBV6-5 and TRBJ2-1, with 13 positions matching TRBD2. Germline values: CDR1 MNHEY, CDR2 SVGAGI. The CDR3 is 16 amino acids. The V gene end was trimmed by 2 bases and the J gene end by 7 bases; junction bases not matched to a gene: 5. The CDR3 here is CASSYPTSGGANEQFF. The DNA for the CDR3 is TGTGCCAGCAGTTACCCCACTAGCGGGGGGGCGAATGAGCAGTTCTTC.

The chain uses TRBV14 and TRBJ1-4; D is perhaps TRBD1 (6 bases). Germline CDR1 SGHDN, CDR2 FVKESK. The CDR3 spans 17 residues. Trimming stripped 4 bases from V and 0 bases from J, with 15 bases between. The CDR3 region is CASSLARGGSTNEKLFF. The CDR3, as DNA: TGTGCCAGCAGCCTAGCCCGAGGGGGTTCAACTAATGAAAAACTGTTTTTT.

This chain links TRBV27 with TRBJ1-4, with D maybe TRBD1 (5 bases). Germline assignment: CDR1 MNHEY and CDR2 SMNVEV (reference sequence). This CDR3 has 18 amino acids. The V end lost 0 bases, the J end lost 2 bases, and 16 bases lay between the germline ends. CDR3 residues: CASSLSGSGSVTNEKLFF. Here the CDR3 DNA reads TGTGCCAGCAGTTTATCAGGATCAGGGTCTGTGACTAATGAAAAACTGTTTTTT.

The rearrangement joins TRBV2 to TRBJ2-2, with D possibly being TRBD1 (5 bases). The CDR3 totals 15 residues. Trimming took off 4 bases at V and 2 bases at J, with 11 bases between the two ends. Germline CDR1 is SNHLY and CDR2 is FYNNEI. CDR3 in DNA: TGTGCCAGCAGTGGCAGGGTCGCTAACACCGGGGAGCTGTTTTTT. Its translation is CASSGRVANTGELFF.

V usage is TRBV11-2 and J usage is TRBJ2-3; 9 nucleotides match TRBD2. The CDR3 is made up of 18 amino acids. Germline CDR1 SGHAT, CDR2 FQNNGV. After removal of 5 bases from V and 2 bases from J, the junction contained 14 bases not matched to a gene. This chain's CDR3 is CASSPTLGAGGLTDTQYF. The CDR3 coding sequence is TGTGCCAGCAGCCCTACGTTGGGGGCGGGGGGGCTCACAGATACGCAGTATTTT.

The V call is TRBV11-2, the J call TRBJ1-2, with D unclear. The CDR3 has 13 amino acids. V was pared by 5 bases and J by 8 bases, with 15 bases between. In germline, CDR1 is SGHAT, CDR2 FQNNGV. The chain's CDR3 is CASSIGSSGGYTF. The CDR3 coding sequence is TGTGCCAGCAGCATCGGCAGTTCGGGGGGCTACACCTTC.

This clone was detected a few times. The rearrangement uses TRBV5-6 and TRBJ2-5; D may be TRBD1 (6 bases). This CDR3 region has 14 residues. Trimming removed 4 bases from V and 5 bases from J, with 15 bases in between. CDR1 is SGHDT and CDR2 is YYEEEE in the germline V gene. The CDR3 region is CASSPPGALETQYF. DNA of the CDR3: TGTGCCAGCAGCCCGCCAGGGGCTCTGGAGACCCAGTACTTC.

The rearrangement links TRBV18 to TRBJ2-1; D is unresolved. Germline V gives CDR1 KGHSH, CDR2 LQKENI. The CDR3 consists of 14 residues. V was clipped by 0 bases and J by 5 bases, with 8 bases between them. CDR3 nucleotides: TGTGCCAGCTCACCACCGAGTAGTAACAATGAGCAGTTCTTC. Protein: CASSPPSSNNEQFF.

The V gene is TRBV7-7, the J gene TRBJ1-5; D unresolved. Germline V gene sequence: CDR1 SSHAT, CDR2 FNYEAQ (reference sequence). The CDR3 sequence is 13 residues long. The V end lost 1 base, the J end lost 7 bases, and 8 bases lay between the germline ends. CDR3 loop: CASSLGVDQPQHF. Here the CDR3 DNA reads TGTGCCAGCAGCTTAGGGGTTGACCAGCCCCAGCATTTT. Using reference TRBV7-7 and TRBJ1-5 for the parts outside the CDR3, the full variable domain is GAGVSQSPRYKVTKRGQDVTLRCDPISSHATLYWYQQALGQGPEFLTYFNYEAQPDKSGLPSDRFSAERPEGSISTLTIQRTEQRDSAMYRCASSLGVDQPQHFGDGTRLSIL.

The gene calls are TRBV3-1 (or the pseudogene TRBV3-2) and TRBJ2-2; D is possibly TRBD2 (7 bases). V was cut by 3 bases and J by 2 bases, with 13 bases left in between. The CDR3 has 16 residues. Germline loops: CDR1 LGHDT, CDR2 YNNKEL (reference sequence). CDR3 coding DNA: TGTGCCAGCAGCCAGGGGGGGCCGGGTAACACCGGGGAGCTGTTTTTT. It yields the protein CASSQGGPGNTGELFF.

A remark on this clone: The junction shows a germline mismatch at one end, possibly a read error. This chain connects TRBV5-1 to TRBJ2-7; D may be TRBD2 (6 bases). This CDR3 region has 8 residues. In germline, CDR1 is SGHRS, CDR2 YFSETQ. This CDR3 reads CASSPRGF. CDR3 nucleotides: TGCGCCAGCAGCCCTCGGGGGTTC.

This clone showed up just a few times. V gene TRBV19 combines with J gene TRBJ2-1; D possibly matches TRBD1 or TRBD2 (6 bases each). CDR1 and CDR2 (germline): LNHDA, SQIVND (reference sequence). CDR3 length equals 15 residues. Trimming pared 3 bases from V and 6 bases from J, leaving 15 bases between. The CDR3 DNA follows: TGTGCCAGTAGTATCTCAACCGGAGGGGGCAATGAGCAGTTCTTC. Its translation is CASSISTGGGNEQFF.

The chain combines TRBV10-3 with TRBJ1-1; D uncertain. Between the trimmed V and J ends, which lost 6 bases and 0 bases, there was a span of 20 bases. This CDR3 spans 17 amino acids. Germline CDR1 ENHRY, CDR2 SYGVKD. The chain's CDR3 is CAIRADLGRTMNTEAFF. CDR3 nucleotides: TGTGCCATCAGGGCCGATTTGGGAAGGACGATGAACACTGAAGCTTTCTTT.

This clone was counted once. The V gene is TRBV6-5, the J gene TRBJ2-3, with a weak D call TRBD1 (5 bases). Germline CDR1 reads MNHEY; CDR2 reads SVGAGI. The CDR3 has 14 amino acids. With 0 bases removed from V and 2 bases from J, the gap between germline ends came to 6 bases. CDR3 amino acids: CASSYSGATDTQYF. The CDR3 DNA is TGTGCCAGCAGTTACTCAGGGGCCACAGATACGCAGTATTTT.

The chain joins TRBV9 to TRBJ1-2, with 8 bases fitting TRBD1. The V and J ends lost 3 bases and 7 bases, in that order; junction bases with no gene match: 14. The germline gives CDR1 SGDLS, CDR2 YYNGEE. The CDR3 covers 16 residues. CDR3 in DNA: TGTGCCAGCAGCGCCAGAACCAGAGGACAGGGAAGTGGCTACACCTTC. This gives the protein CASSARTRGQGSGYTF.

This chain links TRBV7-8 with TRBJ2-1; TRBD2 matches 10 bases. This CDR3 is 16 amino acids long. The germline V gene encodes CDR1 SGHVS and CDR2 FQNEAQ. The V segment lost 7 bases and the J segment 3 bases; nucleotides outside the gene matches: 9. The CDR3 here is CASTLLSGGGYNEQFF. The CDR3 region has the DNA TGTGCCAGCACCCTCCTCAGCGGGGGGGGCTACAATGAGCAGTTCTTC.

V and J are TRBV7-2 and TRBJ2-7; TRBD2 matches 11 bases. This CDR3 region has 14 residues. CDR1 SGHTA and CDR2 FQGNSA come from the germline V gene. The V segment lost 5 bases and the J segment 5 bases; nucleotides outside the gene matches: 5. CDR3: CASSLSGGAHEQYF. The CDR3 nucleotides read TGTGCCAGCAGCCTTAGCGGGGGGGCCCACGAGCAGTACTTC.

The V and J genes are TRBV5-1 and TRBJ2-3; D uncertain. CDR3 length: 13 residues. Germline V gene sequence: CDR1 SGHRS, CDR2 YFSETQ. The V and J ends lost 4 bases and 2 bases respectively, with 8 bases between them. CDR3 coding DNA: TGCGCCAGCAGCCAGGACGCCACAGATACGCAGTATTTT. Residues: CASSQDATDTQYF. The full variable domain, completed using reference TRBV5-1 and TRBJ2-3, is KAGVTQTPRYLIKTRGQQVTLSCSPISGHRSVSWYQQTPGQGLQFLFEYFSETQRNKGNFPGRFSGRQFSNSRSEMNVSTLELGDSALYLCASSQDATDTQYFGPGTRLTVL.

The rearrangement uses TRBV27 and TRBJ1-2; 10 bases align to TRBD1. The V segment lost 2 bases and the J segment 0 bases; nucleotides outside the gene matches: 3. From germline, CDR1 is MNHEY and CDR2 SMNVEV (reference sequence). CDR3 length equals 16 residues. The CDR3 DNA sequence: TGTGCCAGCAGTTTAGCGGGACAGGGGCCTAACTATGGCTACACCTTC. Translating gives CASSLAGQGPNYGYTF.

The V and J genes are TRBV6-6 and TRBJ2-1; 12 bases are a match to TRBD2. The V gene end was trimmed by 6 bases and the J gene end by 0 bases; junction bases not matched to a gene: 3. The germline V gene has CDR1 MNHNY and CDR2 SVGAGI (reference sequence). The CDR3 totals 16 residues. In nucleotides, the CDR3 is TGTGCCAGCAGCCCGACTAGCGGGAGCTCCTACAATGAGCAGTTCTTC. This translates into CASSPTSGSSYNEQFF.

This chain links TRBV7-8 with TRBJ1-4, with a tentative D call TRBD1 (5 bases). The germline V gene has CDR1 SGHVS and CDR2 FQNEAQ. The CDR3 runs to 14 residues. The germline V and J ends were trimmed by 5 bases and 7 bases, with 14 bases remaining between them. DNA for the CDR3: TGTGCCAGCAGCACGGACACGTCTCCTGAAAAACTGTTTTTT. It encodes CASSTDTSPEKLFF.